This TCR beta chain was found in a study of blood T cell repertoires in COVID-19. CDR3 size: 15 residues. V lost 2 bases and J lost 7; bases outside the gene matches: 2. CDR1 MDHEN and CDR2 SYDVKM come from the germline V gene. Data came from immunoSEQ multiplex PCR; TCRdb stores just in-frame clones and leaves some out. The sample lists 220,000 or so clones; around four fifths were seen once. The TCR comes from a woman aged 80 or older with COVID-19, enrolled during active disease. This rearrangement joins TRBV28 to TRBJ1-6, with 10 bases that match TRBD1. Material for sequencing was peripheral blood. This CDR3 reads CASSLGGQGNSPLHF. Written as DNA, the CDR3 is TGTGCCAGCAGTTTAGGGGGACAGGGGAATTCACCCCTCCACTTT.